The 11 T cell receptor beta chains presented below share a single source sample, sequenced in a study of Ad26.COV2.S vaccination and SARS-CoV-2 variants. Specified treatment: approximately 18 received Ad26.COV2.S at low or high dose, single or two shots; 5 received placebo; per-sample allocation not given. Following the first vaccine or placebo injection, samples were taken on day 63. This table comes from immunoSEQ multiplex PCR, and its TCRdb copy is limited to in-frame clones, with some not included. The sample holds about 380,000 clones; 83% are singletons and the top ten take around 7%. The starting material was peripheral blood, obtained in a trial of Ad26.COV2.S vaccine versus placebo. These receptors were obtained from a person between 18 and 65 years old who received the Ad26.COV2.S COVID-19 vaccine or a placebo.

The chain couples TRBV6-5 to TRBJ2-7, with TRBD1 matching over 7 bases. Germline V gene data show CDR1 as MNHEY and CDR2 as SVGAGI. The CDR3 is 15 residues long. V lost 4 bases to trimming and J lost 6 bases; unmatched junction nucleotides: 12. The CDR3 here is CASSLHRTGVGEQYF. The CDR3 DNA is TGTGCCAGCAGTTTACACCGCACAGGGGTGGGCGAGCAGTACTTC.

The chain links TRBV7-9 to TRBJ2-2; D is ambiguous. Germline V gives CDR1 SEHNR, CDR2 FQNEAQ (reference sequence). The length of the CDR3 is 13 residues. Trimming took off 5 bases at V and 6 bases at J, with 10 bases between the two ends. The CDR3 sequence: CASSPRLPGELFF. The CDR3, as DNA: TGTGCCAGCAGCCCGAGGCTGCCCGGGGAGCTGTTTTTT.

The V call is TRBV27, the J call TRBJ2-7; D is possibly TRBD2 (5 bases). This CDR3 has 13 residues. Germline CDR1 MNHEY, CDR2 SMNVEV (reference sequence). V was shortened by 6 bases and J by 4 bases, with 13 bases between the two germline ends. CDR3 in DNA: TGTGCCAGCAGCCCGTGGAGCGGTTACGAGCAGTACTTC. Translated, it gives CASSPWSGYEQYF.

The chain couples TRBV19 to TRBJ1-2, with D unresolved. Germline lookup yields CDR1 LNHDA and CDR2 SQIVND (reference sequence). The CDR3 runs to 12 residues. V was clipped by 10 bases and J by 6 bases, with 15 bases between them. The CDR3 DNA sequence: TGTGCCACCTCAGCGGGCGAGAATGGCTACACCTTC. The encoded protein is CATSAGENGYTF.

As regards this clone: The junction shows a germline mismatch at one end, possibly a read error. This rearrangement joins TRBV18 to TRBJ2-2; tentatively, D is TRBD1 (6 bases). Germline CDR1 KGHSH, CDR2 LQKENI. CDR3 length: 14 residues. The CDR3 DNA sequence: TGTGCCAGCTCCCCACGCAGGGGCACCGGGGAGCTGTTTTTT. This encodes CASSPRRGTGELFF.

This sequence joins TRBV5-1 and TRBJ2-7; D is unresolved. CDR3 size: 11 residues. Germline V gene lookup returns CDR1 SGHRS and CDR2 YFSETQ. V dropped 4 bases and J dropped 0 bases, with 2 bases sitting between them. The CDR3 bases are TGCGCCAGCAGCATCTCCTACGAGCAGTACTTC. Amino acid sequence: CASSISYEQYF.

This chain uses TRBV19 with TRBJ1-1, with 12 bases lining up with TRBD1. V trimming: 3 bases; J trimming: 11 bases; junction bases outside the gene matches: 10. Germline CDR1 LNHDA, CDR2 SQIVND (reference sequence). The CDR3 contains 15 residues. CDR3 coding DNA: TGTGCCAGTAGTATCCTCTCCGGGACAGGGGGCCAGGCTTTCTTT. Residues: CASSILSGTGGQAFF.

In nucleotides, the CDR3 is TGTGCCAGTATGGCAGGGGTGGGGAACTATGGCTACACCTTC. Translation gives CASMAGVGNYGYTF. This chain connects TRBV19 to TRBJ1-2, with D maybe TRBD1 (6 bases). Trimming removed 7 bases from V and 2 bases from J, with 14 bases in between. This CDR3 comprises 14 residues. Germline loops: CDR1 LNHDA, CDR2 SQIVND (reference sequence).

The DNA for the CDR3 is TGTGCCAGCAGCTTATTGGGGACAGGGGGTTTGAGTGAGCAGTTCTTC. Amino acids: CASSLLGTGGLSEQFF. V and J are TRBV7-9 and TRBJ2-1; TRBD1 aligns across 11 bases. The CDR3 is made up of 16 amino acids. The germline V gene has CDR1 SEHNR and CDR2 FQNEAQ (reference sequence). Trimming cost V 2 bases and J 9 bases; bases outside gene matches: 9.

This rearrangement joins TRBV30 to TRBJ1-2, with D tentatively TRBD1 (5 bases). CDR1 is GTSNPN, CDR2 SVGIG, per germline (reference sequence). The CDR3 is made up of 14 amino acids. V gave up 4 bases and J gave up 2 bases, with 14 bases separating them. DNA for the CDR3: TGTGCCTGGACAGGGAGGCCGTTGAACTATGGCTACACCTTC. Its translation is CAWTGRPLNYGYTF.

In this sample, this clone turned up a few times. This chain uses TRBV5-6 with TRBJ2-7; 12 bases line up with TRBD2. Germline values: CDR1 SGHDT, CDR2 YYEEEE. CDR3 length: 14 residues. J gave up 6 bases and V 4 bases, and 5 bases lay outside the gene matches. The CDR3 region is CASSLRLAGVEQYF. CDR3 DNA: TGTGCCAGCAGCCTCAGACTAGCGGGAGTCGAGCAGTACTTC.